This T cell receptor (beta chain) came from a study of OX40 agonist ivuxolimab in advanced cancers. Study at large: The treatment was a fully human IgG2 OX40 agonist, ivuxolimab. Three patients responded partially, comprising one with hepatocellular carcinoma and two with cutaneous melanoma. Study findings and constraints: Dose levels from 0.1 to 3.0 mg/kg saw CD4+ and CD8+ blood T cells expand clonally by week 6.

This table comes from immunoSEQ multiplex PCR, and its TCRdb copy is limited to in-frame clones, with some not included. The repertoire holds some 20,000 clones, with 84% as singletons. Trimming removed 0 bases at V and 7 bases at J, with 11 bases between. This CDR3 is built from 14 residues. The germline CDR1 and CDR2 sequences are SGHRS and YFSETQ. Concerning this clone itself: The target antigen is unknown.

The timepoints at which blood was sampled were baseline, cycle 4 day 1, and cycle 7 day 1. This sequence originates from an adult with an advanced solid tumor such as melanoma, head and neck, liver or kidney cancer. The chain combines TRBV5-1 with TRBJ1-5; D is possibly TRBD1 (5 bases). Source: CD4+ or CD8+ T cells sorted from blood, taken in a trial of the OX40 agonist ivuxolimab. The CDR3 reads CASSLDGAGQPQHF. CDR3 DNA: TGCGCCAGCAGCTTGGACGGGGCGGGGCAGCCCCAGCATTTT. The full variable domain, in which reference TRBV5-1 and TRBJ1-5 provide the parts outside the CDR3, is KAGVTQTPRYLIKTRGQQVTLSCSPISGHRSVSWYQQTPGQGLQFLFEYFSETQRNKGNFPGRFSGRQFSNSRSEMNVSTLELGDSALYLCASSLDGAGQPQHFGDGTRLSIL.